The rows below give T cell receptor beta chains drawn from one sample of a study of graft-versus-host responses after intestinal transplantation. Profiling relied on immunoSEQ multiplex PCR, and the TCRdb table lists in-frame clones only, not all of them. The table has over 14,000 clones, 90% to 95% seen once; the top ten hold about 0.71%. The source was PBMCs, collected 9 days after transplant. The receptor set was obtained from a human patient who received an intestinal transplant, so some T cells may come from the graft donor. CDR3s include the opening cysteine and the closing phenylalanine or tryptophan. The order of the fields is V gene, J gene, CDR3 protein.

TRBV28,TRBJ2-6,CASTGRGLSGANVLTF
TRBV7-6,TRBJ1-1,CASSGHASLAEAFF
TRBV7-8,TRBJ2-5,CASSYGTGEETQYF
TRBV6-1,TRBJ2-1,CASSATGYNEQFF
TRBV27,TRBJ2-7,CASSLSIEGNEQYF
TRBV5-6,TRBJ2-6,CASSLAGANVLTF
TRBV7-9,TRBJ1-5,CASSFSNQPQHF
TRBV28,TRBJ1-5,CASSFGDTIFQPQHF
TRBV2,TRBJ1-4,CASNTPGQGPEVGEKLFF
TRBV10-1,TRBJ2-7,CASSETVSSYEQYF
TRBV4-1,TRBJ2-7,CASSQERSGSAHEQYF
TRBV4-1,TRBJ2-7,CASSVTGTGSTYEQYF
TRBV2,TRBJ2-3,CASSGRIKDTQYF
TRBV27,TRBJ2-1,CASRAGPSSYNEQFF
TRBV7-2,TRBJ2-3,CASSFGLEMTDTQYF
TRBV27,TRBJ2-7,CASRSTFGEWNEQYF
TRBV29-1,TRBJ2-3,CSVEGLAGDTQYF